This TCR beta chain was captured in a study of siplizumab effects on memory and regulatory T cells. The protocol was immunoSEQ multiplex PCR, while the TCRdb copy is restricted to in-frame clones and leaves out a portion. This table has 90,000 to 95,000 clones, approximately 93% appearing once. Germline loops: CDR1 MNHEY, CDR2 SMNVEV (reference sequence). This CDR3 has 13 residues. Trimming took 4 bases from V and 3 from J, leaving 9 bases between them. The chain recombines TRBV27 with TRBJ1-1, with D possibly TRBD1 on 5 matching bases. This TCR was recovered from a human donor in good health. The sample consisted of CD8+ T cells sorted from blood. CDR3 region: CASSSRQHTEAFF. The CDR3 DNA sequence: TGTGCCAGCAGTTCCCGACAGCACACTGAAGCTTTCTTT.